This TCR beta chain appears in the sequencing data of a study of T cells in Graves' hyperthyroidism and ophthalmopathy. Template material for amplifying TCR beta CDR3 regions consisted of RNA transcripts. The primer set for the first-round RT-PCR of the TCR CDR3 was HTBI. Each CDR3 protein gets one entry after TCRdb re-called the multiplex PCR reads with MiXCR. Among some 490,000 distinct CDR3 sequences, around a fifth were seen once, and the ten largest hold about 49%. V was pared by 5 bases and J by 0 bases, with 16 bases between. The CDR3 runs to 16 residues. The V gene's germline CDR1 is SGHTA and CDR2 FQGNSA. This clonotype was seen a handful of times.

The genes are TRBV7-2 and TRBJ1-1; perhaps TRBD1 as D (6 bases). The source material was blood. This TCR was recovered from a woman in her 70s with Graves' ophthalmopathy. CDR3: CASSLWGGPLNTEAFF. In DNA, the CDR3 is TGTGCCAGCAGCCTATGGGGGGGGCCATTGAACACTGAAGCTTTCTTT.